These 27 T cell receptor beta chains came from one sample sequenced in a study of response to subunit inactivated influenza vaccine. TCRdb itself ran the RT-PCR reads through MiXCR, one entry per CDR3 protein. The sample lists 500,000 to 600,000 distinct CDR3 sequences, approximately 15% occurring once. Sequenced material: CD4+ T cells sorted from PBMCs, taken approximately 25 months after vaccination. The receptors were gathered from a man between 50 and 69 years old who received an inactivated influenza vaccine.

The sample holds a few counts of this clonotype. The chain carries TRBV10-3 and TRBJ1-5; no clear D gene. Looked up from germline, CDR1 is ENHRY and CDR2 is SYGVKD. The CDR3 loop spans 13 amino acids. The ends were cut back, 11 bases at V and 0 bases at J, with 11 bases in the middle. In DNA, the CDR3 is TGTGCCGTTACAGAAAATAGCAATCAGCCCCAGCATTTT. It encodes CAVTENSNQPQHF.

In its sample, this clonotype was seen a few times. The CDR3 spells CASSPRGGRGYPDTQYF. The DNA of the CDR3 is TGTGCCAGCAGCCCCAGAGGTGGCAGGGGATACCCTGATACGCAGTATTTT. The chain carries TRBV11-3 and TRBJ2-3, with D possibly matching TRBD1 (6 bases). Germline V gene data show CDR1 as SGHNT and CDR2 as YENEEA. Between the trimmed V and J ends, which lost 5 bases and 6 bases, there was a span of 24 bases. This CDR3 region has 17 residues.

The sample holds a few counts of this clonotype. CDR3 loop: CSATEGELAFF. CDR3 sequence (DNA): TGCAGTGCTACCGAGGGGGAGCTAGCTTTCTTT. The V and J genes are TRBV20-1 and TRBJ1-1; perhaps TRBD1 as D (6 bases). Deletions cut 4 bases from V and 10 bases from J, with 13 bases between. This CDR3 is built from 11 residues. Germline V gene lookup returns CDR1 DFQATT and CDR2 SNEGSKA (reference sequence).

The chain has TRBV28 and TRBJ2-2, with D tentatively TRBD1 (5 bases). Looked up from germline, CDR1 is MDHEN and CDR2 is SYDVKM. The CDR3 is 14 amino acids. V shed 2 bases and J shed 5 bases, with 9 bases lying between them. The CDR3 loop is CASSLLPGTGELFF. In nucleotides, the CDR3 is TGTGCCAGCAGTTTACTGCCAGGGACCGGGGAGCTGTTTTTT.

This clonotype was counted only a few times. This chain uses TRBV4-1 with TRBJ2-3; unclear D gene. Germline values: CDR1 MGHRA, CDR2 YSYEKL. V lost 4 bases and J 8 bases, leaving 13 bases between the germline ends. This CDR3 spans 13 amino acids. The CDR3 here is CASSPHTSTTQYF. CDR3 coding DNA: TGCGCCAGCAGCCCTCATACATCTACTACGCAGTATTTT.

V usage is TRBV3-1 and J usage is TRBJ1-1, with 8 bases lining up with TRBD1. Germline assignment: CDR1 LGHDT and CDR2 YNNKEL (reference sequence). J was trimmed by 7 bases and V by 4 bases; bases with no gene match: 8. The CDR3 length is 14 residues. Written as DNA, the CDR3 is TGTGCCAGCAGCCCCCGGGACAGGAGGGGTGAAGCTTTCTTT. Translated: CASSPRDRRGEAFF.

This chain uses TRBV29-1 with TRBJ2-7, with D perhaps given as TRBD1 or TRBD2 (5 bases each). Trimming pared 2 bases from V and 6 bases from J, leaving 20 bases between. Germline V lookup: CDR1 SQVTM, CDR2 ANQGSEA. The CDR3 contains 15 residues. The CDR3 coding sequence is TGCAGCGTTGAATGGGACCAAATTAGTACGGGCGAGCAGTACTTC. As protein: CSVEWDQISTGEQYF.

The J gene is TRBJ2-7, the V gene TRBV7-2; D is undetermined. Trimming left V 1 base short and J 4 bases short, with 11 bases between. This CDR3 has 14 residues. Germline CDR1 is SGHTA and CDR2 is FQGNSA. The CDR3 nucleotides are TGTGCCAGCAGCTTAGACGGTGACGGTTACGAGCAGTACTTC. Translating gives CASSLDGDGYEQYF.

In this sample, this clonotype turned up a few times. This chain connects TRBV4-2 to TRBJ1-5; D unresolved. CDR3 size: 15 residues. Germline CDR1 reads LGHNA; CDR2 reads YNFKEQ. Between the trimmed V and J ends, which lost 1 base and 2 bases, there was a span of 9 bases. CDR3 protein: CASSQAVMGNQPQHF. The CDR3 nucleotides are TGTGCCAGCAGCCAAGCCGTAATGGGCAATCAGCCCCAGCATTTT.

This clonotype was picked up a small number of times. The chain couples TRBV28 to TRBJ2-3; 10 nucleotides align to TRBD2. The CDR3 extends over 15 amino acids. V dropped 6 bases and J dropped 4; count of bases not matched to a gene: 7. From germline, CDR1 is MDHEN and CDR2 SYDVKM. CDR3 nucleotides: TGTGCCAGCAGCGCACCGGGACTAGCGTCAGATACGCAGTATTTT. Its translation is CASSAPGLASDTQYF.

The chain joins TRBV9 to TRBJ2-1, with TRBD2 matching 10 bases. CDR3 length equals 16 residues. J was trimmed by 8 bases and V by 2 bases; bases with no gene match: 10. From germline, CDR1 is SGDLS and CDR2 YYNGEE. CDR3 nucleotide sequence: TGTGCCAGCAGCGTTGCCCCTAGCGGGAGTCGCTATGAGCAGTTCTTC. Translation gives CASSVAPSGSRYEQFF.

A few counts support this clonotype. The gene calls are TRBV21-1 and TRBJ1-2; TRBD1 is the table's D call and was not checked against the DNA. TRBV21-1 is assigned pseudogene status. The CDR3 is 15 residues long. In nucleotides, the CDR3 is TGTGCCAGCAGCAAATCCCCTGGCGCGCCGGAAGGCTACACCTTC. Protein: CASSKSPGAPEGYTF.

CDR3 sequence: CAISESAGIIEAFF. CDR3 bases: TGTGCCATCAGTGAGTCGGCAGGTATCATTGAAGCTTTCTTT. This chain uses TRBV10-3 with TRBJ1-1, with D unclear. Germline values: CDR1 ENHRY, CDR2 SYGVKD. The CDR3 is made up of 14 amino acids. V was trimmed by 0 bases and J by 7 bases, leaving 12 bases between them.

This clonotype was picked up a small number of times. The chain employs TRBV2 and TRBJ2-1; D may be TRBD1 or TRBD2 (5 bases each). Germline values: CDR1 SNHLY, CDR2 FYNNEI. CDR3 size: 14 residues. V lost 4 bases and J 5 bases, leaving 12 bases between the germline ends. The CDR3 region is CASSVSGPNNEQFF. The DNA of the CDR3 is TGTGCCAGCAGTGTGTCGGGGCCGAACAATGAGCAGTTCTTC. Filled out from reference TRBV2 and TRBJ2-1, the complete variable domain reads EPEVTQTPSHQVTQMGQEVILRCVPISNHLYFYWYRQILGQKVEFLVSFYNNEISEKSEIFDDQFSVERPDGSNFTLKIRSTKLEDSAMYFCASSVSGPNNEQFFGPGTRLTVL.

V and J are TRBV12-3 or TRBV12-4 and TRBJ2-5; D remains ambiguous. V dropped 2 bases and J dropped 7 bases, with 11 bases sitting between them. CDR3 size: 13 residues. Here the CDR3 DNA reads TGTGCCAGCAGTTTATCTGGGGTTGGGACCCAGTACTTC. This gives the protein CASSLSGVGTQYF.

The table lists this clonotype with a few counts. The chain has TRBV5-1 and TRBJ2-5; 7 bases agree with TRBD1. J gave up 5 bases and V 4 bases, and 2 bases lay outside the gene matches. CDR1 and CDR2 (germline): SGHRS, YFSETQ. The CDR3 extends over 12 amino acids. CDR3 nucleotides: TGCGCCAGCAGCGAGGACAGGGAGACCCAGTACTTC. Its translation: CASSEDRETQYF.

The chain has TRBV20-1 and TRBJ1-1; tentatively, D is TRBD1 (5 bases). The CDR3 has 15 residues. The germline V gene encodes CDR1 DFQATT and CDR2 SNEGSKA (reference sequence). Trimming took off 3 bases at V and 3 bases at J, with 17 bases between the two ends. The CDR3, as DNA: TGCAGTGCTAGTCCTAAGCCAGGGCGTTACACTGAAGCTTTCTTT. It codes for CSASPKPGRYTEAFF.

V and J are TRBV3-1 and TRBJ2-1; 15 bases agree with TRBD2. Germline V gives CDR1 LGHDT, CDR2 YNNKEL (reference sequence). The J segment lost 7 bases and the V segment lost 1 base, leaving 5 bases of the junction unmatched. CDR3 length equals 17 residues. Written as DNA, the CDR3 is TGTGCCAGCAGCCAAGCTTGGACTAGCGGGAGGGTTAATGAGCAGTTCTTC. Translation gives CASSQAWTSGRVNEQFF.

This chain connects TRBV28 to TRBJ2-7, with 8 positions matching TRBD2. In germline, CDR1 is MDHEN, CDR2 SYDVKM. J lost 0 bases, V lost 6 bases, and 7 bases had no gene match. The CDR3 runs to 15 residues. The CDR3 bases are TGTGCCAGCAGGAAAGCGGGGACTAGCTCCTACGAGCAGTACTTC. Its protein is CASRKAGTSSYEQYF.

This sequence joins TRBV4-3 and TRBJ2-5; the D gene is possibly TRBD1 (6 bases). Trimming left V 3 bases short and J 4 bases short, with 15 bases between. The CDR3 runs 15 residues. CDR1 is LGHNA and CDR2 is YSLEER in the germline V gene. The CDR3 is CASSHSGTLGETQYF. Here the CDR3 DNA reads TGCGCCAGCAGCCACTCCGGGACATTGGGAGAGACCCAGTACTTC.

In this sample, this clonotype turned up a few times. The rearrangement links TRBV5-6 to TRBJ2-7, with D uncertain. V shed 5 bases and J shed 1 base, with 13 bases lying between them. This CDR3 spans 14 amino acids. CDR1 and CDR2 from the germline V gene are SGHDT and YYEEEE. CDR3 loop: CASSSNSDSYEQYF. CDR3 DNA: TGTGCCAGCAGTAGTAACAGTGATTCCTACGAGCAGTACTTC.

The V gene is TRBV20-1, the J gene TRBJ2-1; 10 positions match TRBD1. CDR1 and CDR2 from the germline V gene are DFQATT and SNEGSKA (reference sequence). J gave up 6 bases and V 4 bases, and 3 bases lay outside the gene matches. This CDR3 comprises 13 residues. CDR3 bases: TGCAGTGCTACCGGACAGGGGGTCAATGAGCAGTTCTTC. Translation: CSATGQGVNEQFF.

The chain recombines TRBV7-2 with TRBJ2-1; D possibly corresponds to TRBD2 (6 bases). The CDR3 contains 13 residues. Germline V gene sequence: CDR1 SGHTA, CDR2 FQGNSA. V gave up 7 bases and J gave up 9 bases, with 16 bases separating them. CDR3 region: CASTPGEAGEQFF. CDR3 nucleotides: TGTGCCAGCACACCGGGAGAGGCAGGTGAGCAGTTCTTC.

The rearrangement joins TRBV9 to TRBJ1-4, with no clear D. The CDR3 has 14 amino acids. V lost 0 bases and J lost 7, with 10 bases in between. CDR1 and CDR2 from the germline V gene are SGDLS and YYNGEE. CDR3 amino acids: CASSVGQMPEKLFF. The CDR3 DNA sequence: TGTGCCAGCAGCGTAGGCCAGATGCCTGAAAAACTGTTTTTT. Full variable domain (remainder filled in from reference TRBV9 and TRBJ1-4): DSGVTQTPKHLITATGQRVTLRCSPRSGDLSVYWYQQSLDQGLQFLIQYYNGEERAKGNILERFSAQQFPDLHSELNLSSLELGDSALYFCASSVGQMPEKLFFGSGTQLSVL.

This clonotype was detected once. This chain uses TRBV3-1 with TRBJ2-7, with 8 nucleotides matching TRBD1. Unmatched junction bases numbered 10, after V lost 1 base and J lost 2 bases. The CDR3 loop spans 17 amino acids. Germline values: CDR1 LGHDT, CDR2 YNNKEL (reference sequence). The CDR3 reads CASSQVPLGTGTYEQYF. CDR3 DNA sequence: TGTGCCAGCAGCCAAGTACCCCTCGGGACAGGTACCTACGAGCAGTACTTC.

This sequence joins TRBV5-1 and TRBJ2-1; the match to TRBD1 covers 11 bases. Looked up from germline, CDR1 is SGHRS and CDR2 is YFSETQ. V dropped 4 bases and J dropped 7; count of bases not matched to a gene: 7. This CDR3 contains 15 residues. CDR3: CASSPRDRGSNEQFF. The CDR3, as DNA: TGCGCCAGCAGCCCCCGGGACAGGGGGTCTAATGAGCAGTTCTTC.

The genes are TRBV20-1 and TRBJ1-2, with D maybe TRBD1 (6 bases). V lost 7 bases and J 5 bases, leaving 17 bases between the germline ends. CDR1 and CDR2 (germline): DFQATT, SNEGSKA (reference sequence). The CDR3 runs to 13 residues. The CDR3 nucleotides read TGCAGTGGTGTCGGGGGGCGGATATATGGCTACACCTTC. Encoded protein: CSGVGGRIYGYTF.